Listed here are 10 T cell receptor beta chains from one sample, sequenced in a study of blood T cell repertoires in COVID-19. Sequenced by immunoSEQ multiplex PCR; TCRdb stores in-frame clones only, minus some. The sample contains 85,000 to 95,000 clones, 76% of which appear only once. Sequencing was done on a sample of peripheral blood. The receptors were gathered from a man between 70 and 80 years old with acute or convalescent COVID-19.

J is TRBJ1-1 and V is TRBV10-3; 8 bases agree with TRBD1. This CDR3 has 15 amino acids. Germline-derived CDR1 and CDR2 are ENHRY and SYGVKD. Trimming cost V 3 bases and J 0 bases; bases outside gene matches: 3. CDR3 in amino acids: CAISEGQGMNTEAFF. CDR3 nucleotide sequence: TGTGCCATCAGTGAAGGACAGGGAATGAACACTGAAGCTTTCTTT.

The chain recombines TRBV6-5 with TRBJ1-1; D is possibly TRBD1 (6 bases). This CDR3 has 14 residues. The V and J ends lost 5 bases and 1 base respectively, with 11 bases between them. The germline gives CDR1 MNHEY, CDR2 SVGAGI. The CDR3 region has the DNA TGTGCCAGCAGTACCCAGACAGGGAACACTGAAGCTTTCTTT. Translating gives CASSTQTGNTEAFF.

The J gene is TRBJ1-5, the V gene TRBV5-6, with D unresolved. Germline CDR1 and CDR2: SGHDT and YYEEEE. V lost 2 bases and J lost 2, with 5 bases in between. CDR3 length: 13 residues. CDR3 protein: CASSLRGNQPQHF. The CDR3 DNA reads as TGTGCCAGCAGCTTACGAGGCAATCAGCCCCAGCATTTT.

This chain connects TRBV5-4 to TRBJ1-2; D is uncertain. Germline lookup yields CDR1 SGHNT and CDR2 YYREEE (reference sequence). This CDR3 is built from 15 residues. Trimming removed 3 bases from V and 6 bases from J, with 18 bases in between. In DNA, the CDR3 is TGTGCCAGCAGCTCCAAGGACGGACTCAGGAATGGCTACACCTTC. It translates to CASSSKDGLRNGYTF.

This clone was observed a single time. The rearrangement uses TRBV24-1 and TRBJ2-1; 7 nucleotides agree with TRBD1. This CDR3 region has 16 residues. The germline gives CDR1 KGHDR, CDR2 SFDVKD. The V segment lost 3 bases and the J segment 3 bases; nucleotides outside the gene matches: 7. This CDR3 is CATSDLDRAGYNEQFF. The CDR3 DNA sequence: TGTGCCACCAGTGATCTCGACAGGGCAGGCTACAATGAGCAGTTCTTC.

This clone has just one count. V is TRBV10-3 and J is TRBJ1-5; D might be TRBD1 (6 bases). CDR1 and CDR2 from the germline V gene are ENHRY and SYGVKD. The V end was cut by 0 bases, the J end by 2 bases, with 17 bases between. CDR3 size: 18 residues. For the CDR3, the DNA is TGTGCCATCAGTGAGTCCAGGGGAAGAGTGGATGGCAATCAGCCCCAGCATTTT. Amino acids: CAISESRGRVDGNQPQHF.

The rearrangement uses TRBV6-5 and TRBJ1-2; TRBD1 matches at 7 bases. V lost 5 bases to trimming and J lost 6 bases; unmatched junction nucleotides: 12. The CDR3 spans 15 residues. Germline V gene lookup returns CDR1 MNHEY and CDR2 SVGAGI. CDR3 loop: CASSLTGESSHGYTF. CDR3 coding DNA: TGTGCCAGCAGTCTCACAGGGGAGTCAAGCCATGGCTACACCTTC.

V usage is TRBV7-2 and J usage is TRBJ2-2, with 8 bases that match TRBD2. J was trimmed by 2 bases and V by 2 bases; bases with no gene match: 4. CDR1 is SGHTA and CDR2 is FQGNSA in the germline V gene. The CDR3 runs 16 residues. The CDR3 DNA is TGTGCCAGCAGCTTAAATAGCGGGGTCAACACCGGGGAGCTGTTTTTT. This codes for CASSLNSGVNTGELFF.

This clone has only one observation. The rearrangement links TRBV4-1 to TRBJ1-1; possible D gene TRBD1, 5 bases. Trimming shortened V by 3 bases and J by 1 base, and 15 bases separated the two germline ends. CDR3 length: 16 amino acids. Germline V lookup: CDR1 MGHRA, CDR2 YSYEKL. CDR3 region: CASSHSGGYQNTEAFF. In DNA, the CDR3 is TGCGCCAGCAGCCACTCCGGGGGGTACCAGAACACTGAAGCTTTCTTT.

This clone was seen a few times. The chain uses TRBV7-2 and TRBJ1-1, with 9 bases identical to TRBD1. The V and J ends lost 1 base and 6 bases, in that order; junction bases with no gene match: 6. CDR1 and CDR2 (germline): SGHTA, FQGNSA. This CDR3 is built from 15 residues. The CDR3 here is CASSLDPRQGAEAFF. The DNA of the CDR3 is TGTGCCAGCAGCTTAGACCCCCGACAGGGGGCTGAAGCTTTCTTT.